This T cell receptor beta chain emerged from a study of cytomegalovirus exposure and HLA in healthy donors. Both 60 Vbeta primers and 13 Jbeta primers went into the PCR. Data came from immunoSEQ multiplex PCR; TCRdb stores just in-frame clones and leaves some out. The repertoire holds some 120,000 clones, with less than 90% as singletons. V lost 3 bases and J 4 bases, leaving 22 bases between the germline ends. CDR3 length: 18 amino acids. Germline V gene sequence: CDR1 SGHTA, CDR2 FQGNSA. The sequenced sample consisted of PBMCs. The rearrangement links TRBV7-2 to TRBJ2-1; possible D gene TRBD2, 6 bases. The sequence derives from a man between 18 and 29 years old in good health and CMV-seropositive. Here the CDR3 DNA reads TGTGCCAGCAGCTTGGGGCCGGCGCTAGCGAGTGGATACAATGAGCAGTTCTTC. Protein sequence: CASSLGPALASGYNEQFF.